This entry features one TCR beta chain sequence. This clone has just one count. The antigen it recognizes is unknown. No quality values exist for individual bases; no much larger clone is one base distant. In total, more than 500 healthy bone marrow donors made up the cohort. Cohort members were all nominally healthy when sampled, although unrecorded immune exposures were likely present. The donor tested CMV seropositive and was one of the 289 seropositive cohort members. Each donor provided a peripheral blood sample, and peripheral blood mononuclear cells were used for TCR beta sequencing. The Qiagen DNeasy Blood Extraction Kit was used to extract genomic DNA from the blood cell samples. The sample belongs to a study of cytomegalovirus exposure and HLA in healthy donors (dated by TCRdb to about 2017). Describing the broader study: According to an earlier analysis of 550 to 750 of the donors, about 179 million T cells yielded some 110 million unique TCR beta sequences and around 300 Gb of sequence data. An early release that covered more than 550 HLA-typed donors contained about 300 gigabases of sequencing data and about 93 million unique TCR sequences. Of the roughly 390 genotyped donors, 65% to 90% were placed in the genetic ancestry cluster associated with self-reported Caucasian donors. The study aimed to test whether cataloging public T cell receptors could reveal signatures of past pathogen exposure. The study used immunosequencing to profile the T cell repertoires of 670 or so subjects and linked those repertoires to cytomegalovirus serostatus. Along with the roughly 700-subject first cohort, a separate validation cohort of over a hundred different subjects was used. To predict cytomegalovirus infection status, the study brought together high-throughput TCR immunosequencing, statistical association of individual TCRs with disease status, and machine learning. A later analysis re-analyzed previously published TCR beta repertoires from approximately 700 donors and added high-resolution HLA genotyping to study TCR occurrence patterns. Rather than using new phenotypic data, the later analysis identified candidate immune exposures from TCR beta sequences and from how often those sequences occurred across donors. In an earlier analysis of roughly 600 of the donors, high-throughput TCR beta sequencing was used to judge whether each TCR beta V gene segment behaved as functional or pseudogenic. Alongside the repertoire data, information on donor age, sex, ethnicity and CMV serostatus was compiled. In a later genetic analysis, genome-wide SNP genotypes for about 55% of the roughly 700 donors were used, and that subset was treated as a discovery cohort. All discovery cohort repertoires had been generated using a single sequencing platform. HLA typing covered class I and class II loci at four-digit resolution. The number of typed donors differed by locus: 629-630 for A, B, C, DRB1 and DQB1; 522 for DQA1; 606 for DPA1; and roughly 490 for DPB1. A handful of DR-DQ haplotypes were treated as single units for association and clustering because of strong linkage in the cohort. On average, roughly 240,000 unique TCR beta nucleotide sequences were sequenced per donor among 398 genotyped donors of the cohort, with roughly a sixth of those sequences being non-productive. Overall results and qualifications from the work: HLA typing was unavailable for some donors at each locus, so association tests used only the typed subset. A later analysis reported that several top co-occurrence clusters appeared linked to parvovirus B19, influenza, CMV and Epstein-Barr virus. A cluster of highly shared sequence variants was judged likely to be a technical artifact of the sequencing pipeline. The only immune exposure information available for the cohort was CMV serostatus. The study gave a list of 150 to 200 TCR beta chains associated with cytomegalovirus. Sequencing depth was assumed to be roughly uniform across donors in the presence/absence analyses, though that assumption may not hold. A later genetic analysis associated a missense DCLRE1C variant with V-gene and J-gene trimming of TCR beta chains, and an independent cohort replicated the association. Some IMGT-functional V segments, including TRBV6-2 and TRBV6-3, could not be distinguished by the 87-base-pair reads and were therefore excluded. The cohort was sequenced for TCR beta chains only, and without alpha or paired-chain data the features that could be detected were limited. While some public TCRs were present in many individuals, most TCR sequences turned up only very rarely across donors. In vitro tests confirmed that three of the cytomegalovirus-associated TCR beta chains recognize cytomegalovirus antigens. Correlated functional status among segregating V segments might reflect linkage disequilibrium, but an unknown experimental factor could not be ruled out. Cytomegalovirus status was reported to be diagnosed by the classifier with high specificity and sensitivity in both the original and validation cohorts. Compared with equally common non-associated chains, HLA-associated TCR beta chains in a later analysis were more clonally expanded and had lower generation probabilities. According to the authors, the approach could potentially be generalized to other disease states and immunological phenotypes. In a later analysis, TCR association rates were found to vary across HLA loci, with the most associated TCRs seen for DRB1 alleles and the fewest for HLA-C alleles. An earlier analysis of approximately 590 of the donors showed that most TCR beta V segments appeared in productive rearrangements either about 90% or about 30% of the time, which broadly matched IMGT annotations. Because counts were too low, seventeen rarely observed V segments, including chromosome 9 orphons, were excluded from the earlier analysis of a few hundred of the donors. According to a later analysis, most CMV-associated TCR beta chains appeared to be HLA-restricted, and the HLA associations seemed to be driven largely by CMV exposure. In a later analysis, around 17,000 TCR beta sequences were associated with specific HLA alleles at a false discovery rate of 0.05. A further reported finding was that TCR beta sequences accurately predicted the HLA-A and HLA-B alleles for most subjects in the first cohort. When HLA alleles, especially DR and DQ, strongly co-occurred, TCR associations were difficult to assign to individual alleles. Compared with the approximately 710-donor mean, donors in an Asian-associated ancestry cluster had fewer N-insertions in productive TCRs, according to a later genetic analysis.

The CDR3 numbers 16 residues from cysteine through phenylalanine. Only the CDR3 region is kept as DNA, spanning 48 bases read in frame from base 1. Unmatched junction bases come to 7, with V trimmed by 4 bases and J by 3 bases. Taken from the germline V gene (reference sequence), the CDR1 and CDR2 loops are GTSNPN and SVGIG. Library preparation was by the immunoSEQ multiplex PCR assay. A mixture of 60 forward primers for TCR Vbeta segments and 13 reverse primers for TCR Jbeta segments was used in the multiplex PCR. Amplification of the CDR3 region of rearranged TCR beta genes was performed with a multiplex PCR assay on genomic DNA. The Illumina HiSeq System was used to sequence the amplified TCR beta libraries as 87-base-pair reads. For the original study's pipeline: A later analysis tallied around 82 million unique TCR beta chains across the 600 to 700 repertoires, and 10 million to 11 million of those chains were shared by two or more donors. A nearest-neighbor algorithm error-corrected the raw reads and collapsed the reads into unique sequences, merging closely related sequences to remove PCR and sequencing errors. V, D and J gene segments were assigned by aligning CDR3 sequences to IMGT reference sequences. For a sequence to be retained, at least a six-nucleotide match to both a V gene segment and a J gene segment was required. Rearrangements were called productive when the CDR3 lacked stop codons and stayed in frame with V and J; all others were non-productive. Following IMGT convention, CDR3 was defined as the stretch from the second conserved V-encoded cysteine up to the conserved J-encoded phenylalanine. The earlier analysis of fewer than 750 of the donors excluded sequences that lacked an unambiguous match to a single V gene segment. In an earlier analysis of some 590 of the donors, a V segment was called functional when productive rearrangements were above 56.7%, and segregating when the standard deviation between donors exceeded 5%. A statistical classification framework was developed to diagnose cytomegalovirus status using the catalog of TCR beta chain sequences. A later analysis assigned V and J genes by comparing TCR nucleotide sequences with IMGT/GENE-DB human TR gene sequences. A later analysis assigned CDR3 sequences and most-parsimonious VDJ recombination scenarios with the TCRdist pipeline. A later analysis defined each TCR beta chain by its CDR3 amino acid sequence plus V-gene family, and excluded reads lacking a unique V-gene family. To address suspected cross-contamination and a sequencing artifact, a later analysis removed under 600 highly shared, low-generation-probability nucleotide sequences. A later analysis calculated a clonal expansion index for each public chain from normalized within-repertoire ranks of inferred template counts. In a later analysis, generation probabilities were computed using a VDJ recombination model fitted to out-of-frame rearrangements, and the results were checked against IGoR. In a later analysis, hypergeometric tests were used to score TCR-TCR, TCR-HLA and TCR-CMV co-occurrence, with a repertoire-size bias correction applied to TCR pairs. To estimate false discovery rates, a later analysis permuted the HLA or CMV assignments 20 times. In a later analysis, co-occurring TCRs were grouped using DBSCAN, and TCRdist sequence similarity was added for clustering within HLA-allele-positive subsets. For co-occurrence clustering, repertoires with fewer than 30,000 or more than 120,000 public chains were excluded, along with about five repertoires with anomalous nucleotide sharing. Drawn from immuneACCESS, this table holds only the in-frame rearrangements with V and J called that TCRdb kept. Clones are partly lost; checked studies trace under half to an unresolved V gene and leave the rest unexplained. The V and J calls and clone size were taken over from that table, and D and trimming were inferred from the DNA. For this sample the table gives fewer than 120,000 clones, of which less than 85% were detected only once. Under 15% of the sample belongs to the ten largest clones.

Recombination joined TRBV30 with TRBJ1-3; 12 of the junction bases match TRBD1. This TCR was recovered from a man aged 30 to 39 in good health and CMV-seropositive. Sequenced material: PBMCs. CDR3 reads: CAWNPRDRGLGNTIYF. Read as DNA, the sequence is TGTGCCTGGAACCCCCGGGACAGGGGGCTTGGAAACACCATATATTTT.